The T cell receptor (beta chain) described here comes from a study of a mutant IDH1 vaccine in newly diagnosed glioma. TCRdb's table, derived via immunoSEQ multiplex PCR, lists solely in-frame clones and lacks some. The table lists tens of thousands of clones, 84% of them singletons, with around 4.7% in the top ten. CDR1 is SGHNT, CDR2 YENEEA, per germline. The CDR3 totals 17 residues. V lost 1 base and J 7 bases, leaving 23 bases between the germline ends. As to time point: week 47, end of study. A 20-mer mutant IDH1 peptide at 300 ug was injected subcutaneously with topical imiquimod. In regard to this clone: Its specificity is not known.

The sample was PBMCs, taken from a glioma patient whose treatment included an IDH1 peptide vaccine. The chain uses TRBV11-3 and TRBJ2-7; D might be TRBD2 (7 bases). The sequence came from a woman in her twenties or thirties with glioma. Some clones in this sample may be carry-over from other donors' samples. The CDR3 bases are TGTGCCAGCAGCTTAGTGGGGGGGCTACCGACCGGGGAGGAGCAGTACTTC. Amino acids: CASSLVGGLPTGEEQYF.